What follows are 17 T cell receptor beta chains derived from one specimen sequenced in a study of cytomegalovirus exposure and HLA in healthy donors. In the PCR, 60 Vbeta and 13 Jbeta primers were used. This table comes from immunoSEQ multiplex PCR, and its TCRdb copy is limited to in-frame clones, with some not included. The repertoire holds over 200,000 clones, around 88% seen once, with roughly 1% in the top ten. Specimen: PBMCs. These receptors came from a woman younger than 35 in good health and CMV-seronegative.

V is TRBV4-1 and J is TRBJ1-4; D is possibly TRBD1 (6 bases). Per germline, CDR1 MGHRA and CDR2 YSYEKL. The CDR3 spans 15 residues. V was trimmed by 4 bases and J by 6 bases, leaving 15 bases between them. In DNA, the CDR3 is TGCGCCAGCAGCCGCCTAAGGGGGAAGTATGAAAAACTGTTTTTT. Its protein product is CASSRLRGKYEKLFF.

The chain carries TRBV7-2 and TRBJ1-4; TRBD1 is a possible D gene (6 bases). From germline, CDR1 is SGHTA and CDR2 FQGNSA. The CDR3 runs to 15 residues. Trimming took 5 bases from V and 4 from J, leaving 14 bases between them. Here the CDR3 DNA reads TGTGCCAGCAGCGGATTACAGGGCCGTAATGAAAAACTGTTTTTT. It encodes CASSGLQGRNEKLFF. Looking up the rest from reference TRBV7-2 and TRBJ1-4 gives the full variable domain: GAGVSQSPSNKVTEKGKDVELRCDPISGHTALYWYRQSLGQGLEFLIYFQGNSAPDKSGLPSDRFSAERTGGSVSTLTIQRTQQEDSAVYLCASSGLQGRNEKLFFGSGTQLSVL.

This clone occurred once. This CDR3 reads CASSHEGADTQYF. The CDR3 region has the DNA TGCGCCAGCAGCCATGAGGGGGCGGATACGCAGTATTTT. The V call is TRBV4-1, the J call TRBJ2-3, with 7 bases aligning to TRBD1. Per the germline V gene, CDR1 is MGHRA and CDR2 is YSYEKL. The CDR3 covers 13 residues. V lost 3 bases and J lost 6; bases outside the gene matches: 3.

A single count supports this clone. The rearrangement uses TRBV5-1 and TRBJ1-6, with 7 bases fitting TRBD1. This CDR3 spans 16 amino acids. The germline CDR1 and CDR2 sequences are SGHRS and YFSETQ. The ends lost 5 bases at V and 7 bases at J; junction bases unmatched: 12. The CDR3 here is CASSKAGGSANSPLHF. CDR3 DNA: TGCGCCAGCAGTAAGGCAGGGGGTTCCGCAAATTCACCCCTCCACTTT.

This sequence joins TRBV7-6 and TRBJ2-1; 7 nucleotides match TRBD1. The CDR3 is 15 amino acids. CDR1 SGHVS and CDR2 FNYEAQ come from the germline V gene. After removal of 5 bases from V and 6 bases from J, the junction contained 10 bases not matched to a gene. The CDR3 here is CASSTFRDRSNEQFF. CDR3 nucleotide sequence: TGTGCCAGCAGCACTTTCCGGGACAGAAGCAATGAGCAGTTCTTC.

The count of this clone is one. The chain combines TRBV7-2 with TRBJ2-3, with 9 bases identical to TRBD2. With V trimmed by 6 bases and J by 4 bases, 5 bases remained unmatched. The CDR3 sequence is 14 residues long. Germline V gene data show CDR1 as SGHTA and CDR2 as FQGNSA. CDR3 sequence (DNA): TGTGCCAGCAGTTCCGGCGGGGGGGCAGATACGCAGTATTTT. Encoded protein: CASSSGGGADTQYF.

V gene TRBV12-5 combines with J gene TRBJ1-5; tentative D call: TRBD1 (6 bases). Germline loops: CDR1 LGHNT, CDR2 FRNRAP. Trimming removed 3 bases from V and 5 bases from J, with 14 bases in between. This CDR3 has 15 residues. The CDR3 DNA follows: TGTGCTAGTGGTTTAGGAGGACAGCGATATCAGCCCCAGCATTTT. Encoded protein: CASGLGGQRYQPQHF. The variable domain in full, completed from reference TRBV12-5 and TRBJ1-5, reads DARVTQTPRHKVTEMGQEVTMRCQPILGHNTVFWYRQTMMQGLELLAYFRNRAPLDDSGMPKDRFSAEMPDATLATLKIQPSEPRDSAVYFCASGLGGQRYQPQHFGDGTRLSIL.

This clone has just a few counts. The CDR3 protein is CASSVRDRGTVGYTF. CDR3 DNA sequence: TGTGCCAGCAGCGTAAGAGACAGGGGAACAGTTGGCTACACCTTC. This chain links TRBV9 with TRBJ1-2, with TRBD1 identical over 8 bases. The germline V gene encodes CDR1 SGDLS and CDR2 YYNGEE. The CDR3 is 15 amino acids. J gave up 7 bases and V 1 base, and 9 bases lay outside the gene matches.

CDR3 nucleotides: TGTGCCAGCAGCTCAGGACAAGAGCAGTTCTTC. Amino acid sequence: CASSSGQEQFF. The V and J genes are TRBV7-9 and TRBJ2-1, with TRBD1 as a possible D gene (5 bases). Deletions cut 4 bases from V and 10 bases from J, with 8 bases between. The CDR3 extends over 11 amino acids. The germline gives CDR1 SEHNR, CDR2 FQNEAQ (reference sequence).

The CDR3: CASSPPNGYEQYF. CDR3 nucleotides: TGTGCCAGCTCACCACCTAACGGCTACGAGCAGTACTTC. This chain joins TRBV18 and TRBJ2-7; D is unclear. V was trimmed by 0 bases and J by 3 bases, leaving 6 bases between them. CDR1 and CDR2 from the germline V gene are KGHSH and LQKENI. The CDR3 extends over 13 amino acids.

The CDR3 here is CASSSRVSGANVLTF. In nucleotides, the CDR3 is TGTGCCAGCAGCTCGAGAGTCTCTGGGGCCAACGTCCTGACTTTC. J is TRBJ2-6 and V is TRBV11-2; D unresolved. The V end was cut by 4 bases, the J end by 0 bases, with 7 bases between. This CDR3 is built from 15 residues. The germline gives CDR1 SGHAT, CDR2 FQNNGV.

This chain joins TRBV5-1 and TRBJ2-3; D possibly corresponds to TRBD2 (7 bases). The CDR3 has 16 residues. Trimming pared 4 bases from V and 5 bases from J, leaving 20 bases between. Germline CDR1 reads SGHRS; CDR2 reads YFSETQ. The CDR3 region is CASSPGLGGAGDTQYF. The DNA of the CDR3 is TGCGCCAGCAGCCCGGGGTTGGGGGGGGCCGGAGATACGCAGTATTTT.

The chain couples TRBV5-4 to TRBJ1-1; D is ambiguous. The CDR3 runs 13 residues. V shed 2 bases and J shed 5 bases, with 10 bases lying between them. Per germline, CDR1 SGHNT and CDR2 YYREEE (reference sequence). As DNA, the CDR3 is TGTGCCAGCAGCTTAGGACGGGAAACTGAAGCTTTCTTT. Translated: CASSLGRETEAFF.

The chain has TRBV25-1 and TRBJ2-7; D possibly corresponds to TRBD2 (5 bases). Germline values: CDR1 MGHDK, CDR2 SYGVNS. CDR3 length: 13 residues. V was pared by 10 bases and J by 2 bases, with 15 bases between. DNA of the CDR3: TGTGCCACCGCACGGGGATCAGCCTACGAGCAGTACTTC. Translation: CATARGSAYEQYF.

This chain links TRBV27 with TRBJ1-4, with D possibly TRBD1 on 5 matching bases. Germline loops: CDR1 MNHEY, CDR2 SMNVEV (reference sequence). V was shortened by 5 bases and J by 7 bases, with 23 bases between the two germline ends. CDR3 length: 17 residues. The chain's CDR3 is CASSPSPTESEAEKLFF. In DNA, the CDR3 is TGTGCCAGCAGTCCGTCCCCGACAGAATCTGAGGCTGAAAAACTGTTTTTT.

As to this clone: Other DNA sequences of this sample code for an identical CDR3. V usage is TRBV7-2 and J usage is TRBJ2-3; 8 bases match TRBD2. V gave up 6 bases and J gave up 0 bases; unmatched junction bases: 2. The germline gives CDR1 SGHTA, CDR2 FQGNSA. CDR3 size: 14 residues. CDR3 coding DNA: TGTGCCAGCAGTCGGGGGGGTAGCACAGATACGCAGTATTTT. Protein: CASSRGGSTDTQYF.

The chain links TRBV5-4 to TRBJ2-7, with TRBD1 as a possible D gene (6 bases). Trimming removed 3 bases from V and 1 base from J, with 8 bases in between. CDR1 and CDR2 (germline): SGHNT, YYREEE (reference sequence). There are 13 residues in the CDR3. CDR3 coding DNA: TGTGCCAGCAGCTCAACAGGGTCCTACGAGCAGTACTTC. Translating gives CASSSTGSYEQYF.